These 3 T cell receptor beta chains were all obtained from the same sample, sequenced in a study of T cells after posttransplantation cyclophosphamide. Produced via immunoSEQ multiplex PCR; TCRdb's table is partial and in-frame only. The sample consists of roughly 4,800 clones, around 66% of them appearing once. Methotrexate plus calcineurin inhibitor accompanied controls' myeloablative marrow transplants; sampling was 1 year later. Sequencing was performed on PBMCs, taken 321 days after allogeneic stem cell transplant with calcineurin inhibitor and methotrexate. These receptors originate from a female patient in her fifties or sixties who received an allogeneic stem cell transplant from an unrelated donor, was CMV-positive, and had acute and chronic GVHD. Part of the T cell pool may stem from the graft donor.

CDR3 amino acids: CATSPIGNEQFF. CDR3 coding DNA: TGTGCCACCAGCCCCATCGGCAATGAGCAGTTCTTC. J is TRBJ2-1 and V is TRBV15; D remains unclear. Trimming removed 5 bases at V and 6 bases at J, with 8 bases between. This CDR3 has 12 amino acids. The germline gives CDR1 LNHNV, CDR2 YYDKDF (reference sequence). Full variable domain (missing parts from reference TRBV15 and TRBJ2-1): DAMVIQNPRYQVTQFGKPVTLSCSQTLNHNVMYWYQQKSSQAPKLLFHYYDKDFNNEADTPDNFQSRRPNTSFCFLDIRSPGLGDTAMYLCATSPIGNEQFFGPGTRLTVL.

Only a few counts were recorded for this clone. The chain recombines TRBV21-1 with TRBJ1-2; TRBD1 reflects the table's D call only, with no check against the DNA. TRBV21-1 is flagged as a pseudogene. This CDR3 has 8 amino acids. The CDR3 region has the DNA TGTGCCAGCATCAGCTACACCTTC. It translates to CASISYTF.

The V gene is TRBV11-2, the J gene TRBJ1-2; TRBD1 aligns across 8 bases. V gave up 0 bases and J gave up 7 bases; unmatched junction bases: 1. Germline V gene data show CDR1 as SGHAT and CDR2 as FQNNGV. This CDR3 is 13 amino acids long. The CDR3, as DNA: TGTGCCAGCAGCTTAGAGACAGGGGTTGGCTACACCTTC. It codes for CASSLETGVGYTF.